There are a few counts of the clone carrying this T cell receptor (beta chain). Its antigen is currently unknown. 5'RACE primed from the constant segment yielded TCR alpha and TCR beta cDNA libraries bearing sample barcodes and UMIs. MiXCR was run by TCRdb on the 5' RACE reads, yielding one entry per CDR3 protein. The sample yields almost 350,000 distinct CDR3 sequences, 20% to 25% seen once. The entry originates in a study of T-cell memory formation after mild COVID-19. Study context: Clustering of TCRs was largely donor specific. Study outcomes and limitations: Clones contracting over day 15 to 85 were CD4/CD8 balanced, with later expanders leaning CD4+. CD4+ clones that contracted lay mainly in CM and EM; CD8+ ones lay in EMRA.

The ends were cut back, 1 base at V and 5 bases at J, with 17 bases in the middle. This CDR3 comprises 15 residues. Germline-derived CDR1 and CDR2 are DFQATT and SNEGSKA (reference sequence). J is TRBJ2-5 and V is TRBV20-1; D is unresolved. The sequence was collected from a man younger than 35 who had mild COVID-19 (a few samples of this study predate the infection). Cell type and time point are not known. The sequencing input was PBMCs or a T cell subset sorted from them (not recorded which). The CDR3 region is CSARGQGAGRETQYF. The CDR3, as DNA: TGCAGTGCTAGAGGCCAAGGTGCTGGCCGTGAGACCCAGTACTTC.